The 20 T cell receptor beta chains given below trace back to one sample, sequenced in a study of T cell repertoires in cytomegalovirus infection. These receptors have no known antigen. TCRdb analysed the reads with MiXCR anew, one entry per CDR3 protein. The table has over 100,000 distinct CDR3 sequences, around 31% seen once. The material sequenced was CD8+ T cells from cultured PBMCs, taken from culture after CMV antigen stimulation. The source is a human donor in good health (CMV status not recorded). Some clones in this sample may be carry-over from other donors' samples.

This chain uses TRBV2 with TRBJ2-1, with TRBD1 identical over 8 bases. The V segment lost 8 bases and the J segment 2 bases; nucleotides outside the gene matches: 8. CDR1 and CDR2 from the germline V gene are SNHLY and FYNNEI. The CDR3 length is 15 residues. CDR3 protein: CASWDRMGPYNEQFF. CDR3 coding DNA: TGTGCCAGCTGGGACAGGATGGGACCCTACAATGAGCAGTTCTTC.

A few counts support this clonotype. The chain has TRBV5-4 and TRBJ1-2; D is perhaps TRBD1 (5 bases). V gave up 4 bases and J gave up 3 bases, with 16 bases separating them. The CDR3 totals 15 residues. Germline V lookup: CDR1 SGHNT, CDR2 YYREEE (reference sequence). The CDR3 here is CASSMGRDRDYGYTF. For the CDR3, the DNA is TGTGCCAGCAGCATGGGCAGGGATAGAGACTATGGCTACACCTTC.

The chain uses TRBV10-3 and TRBJ2-2; 10 nucleotides line up with TRBD1. This CDR3 contains 16 residues. J gave up 3 bases and V 3 bases, and 4 bases lay outside the gene matches. CDR1 and CDR2 (germline): ENHRY, SYGVKD. CDR3 DNA sequence: TGTGCCATCAGTGAAGACAGGGGGCTTGACACCGGGGAGCTGTTTTTT. It codes for CAISEDRGLDTGELFF.

This clonotype was counted between two and nine times. This chain uses TRBV19 with TRBJ2-1; 7 positions agree with TRBD2. The junction had 9 bases not matched to a gene; V was cut back by 7 bases and J by 9 bases. Per germline, CDR1 LNHDA and CDR2 SQIVND (reference sequence). The CDR3 spans 13 residues. CDR3 DNA sequence: TGTGCCAGTACCCCCTTCGGGGGGATTGAGCAGTTCTTC. Its protein is CASTPFGGIEQFF. Filled out from reference TRBV19 and TRBJ2-1, the complete variable domain reads DGGITQSPKYLFRKEGQNVTLSCEQNLNHDAMYWYRQDPGQGLRLIYYSQIVNDFQKGDIAEGYSVSREKKESFPLTVTSAQKNPTAFYLCASTPFGGIEQFFGPGTRLTVL.

By proportion, this clonotype is medium-sized. V usage is TRBV12-3 or TRBV12-4 and J usage is TRBJ2-3; 7 bases map to TRBD2. This CDR3 contains 18 residues. With 7 bases clipped from V and 2 bases from J, the junction kept 18 bases outside the gene matches. The CDR3 nucleotides are TGTGCCAGCAACACCCGCCCCTCGGGGGGAAGGGACACAGATACGCAGTATTTT. It yields the protein CASNTRPSGGRDTDTQYF.

This clonotype was seen a handful of times. The rearrangement joins TRBV7-9 to TRBJ2-7; 7 positions match TRBD1. The CDR3 covers 14 residues. Per germline, CDR1 SEHNR and CDR2 FQNEAQ (reference sequence). The V gene end was trimmed by 5 bases and the J gene end by 2 bases; junction bases not matched to a gene: 6. The CDR3 DNA reads as TGTGCCAGCAGCACCGGGACAGTTCCCTACGAGCAGTACTTC. It is translated as CASSTGTVPYEQYF.

This clonotype was observed at least ten times. The gene calls are TRBV7-3 and TRBJ2-3; 10 bases map to TRBD2. Per germline, CDR1 SGHTA and CDR2 FQGTGA. The CDR3 is 16 residues long. V dropped 2 bases and J dropped 2; count of bases not matched to a gene: 4. The CDR3 loop reads CASSLLAGDPTDTQYF. In DNA form, the CDR3 reads TGTGCCAGCAGCTTACTAGCGGGGGACCCCACAGATACGCAGTATTTT.

The rearrangement uses TRBV2 and TRBJ2-2; 7 positions match TRBD2. Trimming cost V 2 bases and J 4 bases; bases outside gene matches: 1. Germline-derived CDR1 and CDR2 are SNHLY and FYNNEI. This CDR3 has 14 residues. CDR3 amino acids: CASSEWGGTGELFF. The CDR3 region has the DNA TGTGCCAGCAGTGAATGGGGGGGCACCGGGGAGCTGTTTTTT.

This clonotype was seen at least ten times. The chain joins TRBV7-2 to TRBJ2-4; D is possibly TRBD1 (6 bases). CDR3 length: 14 amino acids. Germline CDR1 SGHTA, CDR2 FQGNSA. Trimming took off 7 bases at V and 5 bases at J, with 15 bases between the two ends. The CDR3 spells CASTSRGQENIQYF. The CDR3 DNA reads as TGTGCCAGCACCTCCAGGGGACAAGAAAACATTCAGTACTTC. Variable domain in full (rest from reference TRBV7-2 and TRBJ2-4): GAGVSQSPSNKVTEKGKDVELRCDPISGHTALYWYRQSLGQGLEFLIYFQGNSAPDKSGLPSDRFSAERTGGSVSTLTIQRTQQEDSAVYLCASTSRGQENIQYFGAGTRLSVL.

The chain carries TRBV7-6 and TRBJ2-3; D not certain. Trimming took 4 bases from V and 2 from J, leaving 4 bases between them. The germline V gene encodes CDR1 SGHVS and CDR2 FNYEAQ. CDR3 length: 12 residues. CDR3 in DNA: TGTGCCAGCAGCTCTCACACAGATACGCAGTATTTT. It codes for CASSSHTDTQYF.

This CDR3 is CASSPGGSYTEAFF. The CDR3 DNA sequence: TGTGCCAGCAGTCCCGGGGGTAGCTACACTGAAGCTTTCTTT. The rearrangement uses TRBV27 and TRBJ1-1; a possible D gene is TRBD1 (5 bases). The CDR3 extends over 14 amino acids. Trimming took 5 bases from V and 3 from J, leaving 13 bases between them. The germline V gene encodes CDR1 MNHEY and CDR2 SMNVEV (reference sequence).

This clonotype came up once. A junction end diverges from the germline sequence, so it may reflect a read error. The V call is TRBV29-1, the J call TRBJ1-1, with D unclear. The CDR3 covers 15 residues. Germline V gene sequence: CDR1 SQVTM, CDR2 ANQGSEA. CDR3 sequence reads: CSVEDLGTMNTEAFF. The CDR3 nucleotides are TGCAGCGTCGAAGACCTAGGCACGATGAACACTGAAGCTTTCTTT.

This clonotype has a single count. The rearrangement links TRBV5-1 to TRBJ2-7, with 8 bases lining up with TRBD1. There are 13 residues in the CDR3. Germline CDR1 SGHRS, CDR2 YFSETQ. V shed 6 bases and J 4 bases; nucleotides not matched to a gene: 6. In DNA form, the CDR3 reads TGCGCCAGCACCCCGGACAGGGATTACGAGCAGTACTTC. Its protein is CASTPDRDYEQYF.

This clonotype was counted a few times. The CDR3 DNA follows: TGTGCCAGCAGTAGCTCAGGGGGGGAGCAGTACTTC. This sequence encodes CASSSSGGEQYF. The J gene is TRBJ2-7, the V gene TRBV27; the D gene is possibly TRBD1 (7 bases). CDR1 and CDR2 from the germline V gene are MNHEY and SMNVEV (reference sequence). The CDR3 totals 12 residues. The ends were cut back, 5 bases at V and 7 bases at J, with 12 bases in the middle.

The chain combines TRBV5-1 with TRBJ2-7, with D maybe TRBD2 (5 bases). The CDR3 is made up of 14 amino acids. Trimming stripped 7 bases from V and 7 bases from J, with 21 bases between. In germline, CDR1 is SGHRS, CDR2 YFSETQ. The CDR3 is CASGEPGYHLEQYF. The CDR3 region has the DNA TGCGCCAGCGGCGAACCGGGGTATCACCTAGAGCAGTACTTC.

The J gene is TRBJ2-1, the V gene TRBV6-5; 12 bases map to TRBD1. Unmatched junction bases numbered 3, after V lost 7 bases and J lost 5 bases. Looked up from germline, CDR1 is MNHEY and CDR2 is SVGAGI. This CDR3 is built from 14 residues. The CDR3 DNA is TGTGCCAGCATCGGGACAGGGGGCAACAATGAGCAGTTCTTC. It encodes CASIGTGGNNEQFF.

This clonotype was found many times. The rearrangement joins TRBV7-8 to TRBJ1-1; TRBD1 might be the D (5 bases). The CDR3 contains 13 residues. The V gene lost 5 bases and the J gene lost 11 bases, with 18 bases spanning the gap. CDR1 and CDR2 (germline): SGHVS, FQNEAQ. The CDR3, as DNA: TGTGCCAGCAGCCTAGGGACGATCTTACGGGCTTTCTTT. It yields the protein CASSLGTILRAFF.

This clonotype was recorded at least ten times. The rearrangement links TRBV12-5 to TRBJ2-1, with 9 bases lining up with TRBD1. V shed 0 bases and J 8 bases; nucleotides not matched to a gene: 8. Germline V gives CDR1 LGHNT, CDR2 FRNRAP. The CDR3 is 16 residues long. CDR3 sequence (DNA): TGTGCTAGTGGTTTGGTTCAGGACAGGGGTTCCGATGAGCAGTTCTTC. Residues: CASGLVQDRGSDEQFF.

The rearrangement joins TRBV7-6 to TRBJ1-3, with TRBD1 matching 9 bases. This CDR3 contains 14 residues. Germline trimming cut 0 bases from V and 11 bases from J; bases unmatched to any gene: 5. CDR1 is SGHVS and CDR2 is FNYEAQ in the germline V gene. Here the CDR3 reads CASSLARDRDPIYF. The CDR3 DNA reads as TGTGCCAGCAGCTTAGCCCGGGACAGGGACCCCATATATTTT.

Only a few counts were recorded for this clonotype. The chain has TRBV7-7 and TRBJ2-3, with TRBD2 matching 11 bases. Trimming took 5 bases from V and 3 from J; bases not matched to a gene: 7. Germline CDR1 SSHAT, CDR2 FNYEAQ (reference sequence). This CDR3 spans 16 amino acids. Here the CDR3 DNA reads TGTGCCAGCAGCCCTGGGGCTAGCGGGGGGACAGATACGCAGTATTTT. It yields the protein CASSPGASGGTDTQYF. The complete variable domain, with remaining parts taken from reference TRBV7-7 and TRBJ2-3, reads GAGVSQSPRYKVTKRGQDVTLRCDPISSHATLYWYQQALGQGPEFLTYFNYEAQPDKSGLPSDRFSAERPEGSISTLTIQRTEQRDSAMYRCASSPGASGGTDTQYFGPGTRLTVL.